These T cell receptor beta chains were read from a single sample in a study of blood T cell repertoires in COVID-19. Here immunoSEQ multiplex PCR was the method, and the copy in TCRdb shows in-frame clones only, minus some. Here the sample spans approximately 230,000 clones, 70% to 90% being singletons. The sample was peripheral blood. Receptors originate from a man aged 18 to 35 with active or convalescent COVID-19. Both conserved end residues are part of each CDR3. Fields, in order: J gene, clone size, V gene, D gene, CDR3 protein. A D gene is named only where the DNA matches it firmly. Size values are once, few and many counts, or a class for expanded clones, and some rows have none.

>TRBJ1-1|NA|TRBV28|NA
CASSFSTEAFF
>TRBJ2-2|NA|TRBV28|NA
CASNSPFLDSGNTGELFF
>TRBJ2-1|few|TRBV7-9|TRBD2
CASSLPGLAGFNEQFF
>TRBJ2-7|NA|TRBV7-3|NA
CASSPNLTSYEQYF
>TRBJ1-4|NA|TRBV2|NA
CASSELTGPEKLFF
>TRBJ2-7|NA|TRBV19|TRBD1
CASTKTGSAYEQYF
>TRBJ2-7|NA|TRBV5-4|TRBD2
CASSLPRASGGNEQYF
>TRBJ2-5|NA|TRBV6-2/TRBV6-3|NA
CATGPRVQYF
>TRBJ2-5|once|TRBV15|NA
CATSPRSLRETQYF
>TRBJ1-3|once|TRBV5-4|NA
CASSLDRASGNTIYF
>TRBJ1-3|NA|TRBV6-5|NA
CASGQLAGNTIYF
>TRBJ1-6|NA|TRBV7-9|NA
CASSLAGGPNSPLHF
>TRBJ1-1|NA|TRBV3-1/TRBV3-2|NA
CASSQEISTEAFF
>TRBJ2-3|few|TRBV2|NA
CASSGEGREQYF
>TRBJ2-3|NA|TRBV5-1|TRBD2
CASSFGSGGPTDTQYF
>TRBJ1-6|NA|TRBV19|TRBD1
CASSRGTGGNSPLHF
>TRBJ2-7|NA|TRBV18|TRBD1
CASSPGQGILEQYF
>TRBJ1-5|once|TRBV19|NA
CASRTRDTSNQPQHF
>TRBJ1-5|NA|TRBV30|NA
CAWGQGTAPYSNQPQHF
>TRBJ2-6|NA|TRBV19|NA
CASSSLRQGVAGANVLTF
>TRBJ1-2|NA|TRBV11-2|TRBD1
CASSLDLTGGYGYTF
>TRBJ1-4|NA|TRBV9|TRBD1
CASSVAPDRVEGEKLFF
>TRBJ1-2|NA|TRBV6-2/TRBV6-3|NA
CASSYAGRPTNYGYTF
>TRBJ1-1|NA|TRBV5-4|TRBD1
CASSPGQSSEAFF
>TRBJ1-2|NA|TRBV28|NA
CASSLTFNYGYTF
>TRBJ2-3|once|TRBV3-1/TRBV3-2|NA
CASSQDRQGTDTQYF
>TRBJ1-2|NA|TRBV7-2|NA
CASSRTGGPYGYTF
>TRBJ2-5|NA|TRBV27|NA
CASSSQETQYF
>TRBJ2-2|NA|TRBV9|NA
CASSVTYNTGELFF
>TRBJ2-1|NA|TRBV7-3|TRBD1
CASSLASGTGGFNEQFF
>TRBJ1-1|NA|TRBV11-2|NA
CASSFVSQGLGEAFF
>TRBJ2-2|NA|TRBV24-1|TRBD1
CATSDVTGTVDTGELFF
>TRBJ1-2|NA|TRBV15|TRBD1
CATSRDRAGGQYGYTF
>TRBJ2-2|NA|TRBV16|TRBD1
CASSQYTTGVDGELFF
>TRBJ2-7|few|TRBV7-2|TRBD1
CASSLIGQGAFHEQYF
>TRBJ2-1|NA|TRBV29-1|TRBD2
CSVRAGGGDEQFF
>TRBJ1-1|few|TRBV11-3|NA
CASSLRVHTEAFF
>TRBJ2-7|NA|TRBV29-1|NA
CSVGGSYEQYF
>TRBJ2-6|NA|TRBV4-3|TRBD1
CASSQWIGAGQGASGANVLTF
>TRBJ1-2|NA|TRBV7-9|TRBD1
CASSPQTGYGYTF
>TRBJ2-7|NA|TRBV7-3|NA
CASSSYSYEQYF
>TRBJ1-1|NA|TRBV6-2/TRBV6-3|TRBD1
CASSYAGQAMNTEAFF
>TRBJ2-7|once|TRBV14|NA
CASSPSLTSFYEQYF
>TRBJ2-3|NA|TRBV9|NA
CASSDNRDTDTQYF